Below, one T cell receptor beta chain is given with its context. Its antigen is unknown. One base away there is no much larger clone; base qualities are not given. The CDR3 goes from the cysteine to the phenylalanine over 11 residues. Left in the record is the CDR3 DNA by itself, 33 bases read in frame from the first base. CDR1 is given as DFQATT and CDR2 as SNEGSKA, both from the germline V gene (reference sequence). A distance of 9 bases separates the germline ends of V and J, which lose 4 bases and 5 bases respectively. The sample belongs to a study of Ad26.COV2.S vaccination and SARS-CoV-2 variants (dated by TCRdb to the early 2020s). Turning to the overall study: Vaccine-arm donors came from COV1001, a multicentre, randomized, double-blind, placebo-controlled phase I-IIa trial of Ad26.COV2.S in healthy adults. Ad26.COV2.S was administered intramuscularly at a dose of 5x10^10 or 1x10^11 viral particles, either as one shot or as two shots given 56 days apart. TCRbeta repertoire sequencing served as the tool for gauging how specific and how broad the SARS-CoV-2-reactive T cell receptors were following Ad26.COV2.S vaccination. A total of some 30 samples were included in the TCR-sequenced set, comprising roughly 20 Ad26.COV2.S vaccine recipients, 5 placebo recipients and 8 SARS-CoV-2 convalescent individuals. Trial participants were randomized into five groups of five: low-dose or high-dose Ad26.COV2.S given once or twice, or placebo on both occasions. Investigators did not know the trial group allocation while performing experiments and assessing outcomes. General findings and caveats noted by the study authors: Vaccine and placebo recipients had comparable non-spike TCR breadth, which fits with the vaccine containing only spike. The study was not powered to compare responses between vaccine doses or regimens. The authors noted that the TCR breadth and depth analyses may have underestimated total T cell responses. Compared with placebo recipients, Ad26.COV2.S recipients showed higher spike-specific TCR breadth (P = 0.0014). Substantial breadth of spike-specific CD8+ and CD4+ T cell responses was reported after vaccination.

The immunoSEQ Assay was used to sequence TCRbeta CDR3 regions. After extraction, genomic DNA underwent amplification by bias-controlled multiplex PCR, followed by high-throughput sequencing. The paper's data handling went like this. To quantify the absolute abundance of each unique TCRbeta CDR3 region, sequences were collapsed and filtered. T cell fraction was estimated by normalization of TCRbeta template counts to usable DNA, with usable DNA being measured through amplification of reference genes present in all nucleated cells. Repertoire TCRs were annotated as SARS-CoV-2-specific by exact matching of V gene, CDR3 amino acid sequence and J gene to a known reactive TCR set. MIRA supplied the reference SARS-CoV-2 TCR set, which was filtered for enrichment in COVID-19-positive ImmuneCODE repertoires so that public or cross-reactive TCRs were removed. Using the MIRA antigens, annotated TCRs were further analysed by specific ORF or by position within an ORF. Depth was the summed frequency of annotated unique rearrangements, while breadth was defined as annotated unique rearrangements over total unique productive rearrangements. TCR breadth was compared between groups using two-sided Wilcoxon rank-sum tests. Entries here come from immuneACCESS through TCRdb and include only in-frame sequences with V and J called. Some clones fail to appear in such tables; in the studies checked, an unresolved V gene covers under half of the shortfall, and the cause of the remainder is unknown. Clonal size and the V and J genes are those of that table, whereas D and trimming came from the DNA. This sample is represented by about 410,000 clones; roughly 90% of them were singletons. The ten biggest clones cover under 2% of the sample.

The treatment or condition label, as the study defines it: 15 to 20 received Ad26.COV2.S at low or high dose, single or two shots; about 5 received placebo; per-sample allocation not given. Repertoires of vaccine and placebo recipients were sequenced from samples taken on day 63 after the first injection. Cohort 1b enrolled 25 adults aged 18-55 years at a single site in Boston, USA, between 29 July and 7 August 2020. Ad26.COV2.S was a replication-incompetent adenovirus type 26 vector that expressed a prefusion-stabilized SARS-CoV-2 spike protein derived from the original Wuhan strain. This specimen was peripheral blood, taken in a trial of Ad26.COV2.S vaccine versus placebo. The TCR originated in a person between 18 and 60 years old who received the Ad26.COV2.S COVID-19 vaccine or a placebo. The chain joins TRBV20-1 to TRBJ2-7, with the D gene uncertain. CDR3 loop: CSAKEGDEQYF. Read as DNA, the sequence is TGCAGTGCTAAAGAAGGCGACGAGCAGTACTTC.